This TCR beta chain was retrieved from a study of blood T cell repertoires in COVID-19. For the study at large: Donors in the United States, Italy and Spain gave samples during acute or convalescent COVID-19. T cells, B-cell-depleted T cells, or PBMCs supplied cDNA or gDNA.

In the original workflow: Nucleated cell counts were estimated from reference gene primer amplification. Only in-frame clones appear in the TCRdb table, and some are missing; sequencing was by immunoSEQ multiplex PCR. From that table come the V and J calls and clone size; the DNA was used to work out D and trimming. The sample contains roughly 120,000 clones, roughly 90% of which appear only once. The germline V gene encodes CDR1 LNHDA and CDR2 SQIVND (reference sequence). V lost 3 bases and J lost 9; bases outside the gene matches: 11. The CDR3 extends over 15 amino acids. Sequenced sample: peripheral blood. The receptor comes from a human donor in a cohort sampled during active COVID-19. V gene TRBV19 combines with J gene TRBJ2-1, with 7 bases matching TRBD2. The CDR3 sequence: CASSIIASGGVEQFF. CDR3 DNA: TGTGCCAGTAGTATCATCGCTAGCGGAGGAGTTGAGCAGTTCTTC.